These T cell receptor beta chains were read from a single sample in a study of blood T cell repertoires in COVID-19. Assay used: immunoSEQ multiplex PCR; TCRdb lists only in-frame clones, some missing. The sample contains about 72,000 clones, 82% of which appear only once. Sample: peripheral blood. These receptor sequences come from a human donor in a cohort sampled during active COVID-19. CDR3s leave out the opening cysteine and the closing phenylalanine or tryptophan. Each record gives: V gene, J gene, CDR3 protein.

>TRBV28|TRBJ2-7
ASSSPGQGWYEQY
>TRBV27|TRBJ2-7
ASRSAGAPGFEQY
>TRBV4-3|TRBJ1-2
ASSQVGQGRYGYT
>TRBV6-5|TRBJ1-1
ASSYSEGGTEAF
>TRBV7-2|TRBJ1-1
ASSLQGNTEAF
>TRBV19|TRBJ1-1
ASSPVGAGAAEAF
>TRBV18|TRBJ1-2
ASSPNSRQGGYT
>TRBV15|TRBJ2-3
ATSRQGASDTQY
>TRBV4-2|TRBJ1-6
ASSQADRGDNSPLH
>TRBV5-1|TRBJ1-1
ASSLPDRGAEAF
>TRBV6-4|TRBJ1-2
ASSDQPEARGYGYT
>TRBV7-7|TRBJ2-5
ASSPGTAGSGTQY
>TRBV7-2|TRBJ2-7
ASSLATGSYEQY
>TRBV15|TRBJ1-3
ATSAQGLRNTIY
>TRBV18|TRBJ2-5
ASSPPSRAQETQY
>TRBV10-3|TRBJ2-7
AIKGVGYEQY
>TRBV7-9|TRBJ2-7
ASSFSHPSYEQY
>TRBV5-4|TRBJ2-5
ASSLEFRETQY
>TRBV7-8|TRBJ1-1
ASSPGTQAF
>TRBV5-6|TRBJ2-7
ASSLLAGEDAYEQY
>TRBV29-1|TRBJ1-1
SVKDSPNTEAF
>TRBV7-7|TRBJ2-2
ASSPTGGITGELF
>TRBV28|TRBJ1-1
ASSPGQAPNTEAF
>TRBV19|TRBJ2-7
ASSLTGTGVSYEQY
>TRBV9|TRBJ2-4
ASSVQASGGYIQY
>TRBV15|TRBJ2-1
ATSRDRNFYNEQF
>TRBV4-1|TRBJ1-2
ASRQNERGADGYT
>TRBV4-3|TRBJ1-2
ASSQELPGGYT
>TRBV29-1|TRBJ1-2
SASGTGVGYT
>TRBV18|TRBJ2-7
ASSPAIGGSSYEQY
>TRBV6-6|TRBJ1-6
ASSLGHAGRSYNSPLH
>TRBV2|TRBJ1-3
ASSERGTGNTIY
>TRBV10-1|TRBJ2-7
ASSDPDSSVDEQY
>TRBV18|TRBJ1-3
ASSPGQSFSGNTIY
>TRBV6-5|TRBJ1-6
ASSSSGEGNSPLH
>TRBV5-1|TRBJ1-2
ASSKTDASYGYT
>TRBV5-5|TRBJ1-2
ASSPATGDYGYT
>TRBV10-2|TRBJ1-3
ASRRTGDGNTIY
>TRBV2|TRBJ1-6
ASTQTGGNSPLH
>TRBV2|TRBJ1-5
ASRSGTGSDQPQH
>TRBV7-2|TRBJ1-1
ASSFAQGDTEAF
>TRBV28|TRBJ2-6
ASSLVGASGANVLT
>TRBV5-8|TRBJ1-1
ASSLGQGTSEAF
>TRBV9|TRBJ2-7
ASSDGSSYEQY
>TRBV7-8|TRBJ2-4
ASSLGGGELAKNIQY
>TRBV5-4|TRBJ2-1
ASSLVGAGDNEQF
>TRBV3-1/TRBV3-2|TRBJ2-2
ASSQGEQGGELF